This passage covers 4 T cell receptor beta chains from one sample sequenced in a study of metastatic and nonmetastatic thyroid tumors. TCRdb re-clonotyped the PCR reads via MiXCR. The data show tens of thousands of clones, around 20% seen once. Thyroid surgery took place with no prior treatment in any patient. Sequenced input: blood. Receptors originate from a female donor with papillary thyroid cancer or a benign thyroid nodule (not recorded which). Some clones in this sample may be carry-over from other donors' samples.

The table lists this clone with a few counts. This chain connects TRBV2 to TRBJ2-2; D is perhaps TRBD1 (6 bases). The germline V and J ends were trimmed by 6 bases and 4 bases, with 15 bases remaining between them. The CDR3 spans 15 residues. Germline CDR1 and CDR2: SNHLY and FYNNEI. CDR3 sequence reads: CASSWDMVGTGELFF. The CDR3 region has the DNA TGTGCCAGCAGCTGGGACATGGTCGGCACCGGGGAGCTGTTTTTT. Looking up the rest from reference TRBV2 and TRBJ2-2 gives the full variable domain: EPEVTQTPSHQVTQMGQEVILRCVPISNHLYFYWYRQILGQKVEFLVSFYNNEISEKSEIFDDQFSVERPDGSNFTLKIRSTKLEDSAMYFCASSWDMVGTGELFFGEGSRLTVL.

This clone showed up many times. The rearrangement uses TRBV2 and TRBJ2-7; D is uncertain. This CDR3 comprises 15 residues. The V and J ends lost 10 bases and 2 bases respectively, with 21 bases between them. Germline assignment: CDR1 SNHLY and CDR2 FYNNEI. The CDR3 bases are TGTGCCACCATTCCCTCCCCCAGTTCCACCTACGAGCAGTACTTC. It is translated as CATIPSPSSTYEQYF.

The CDR3 DNA is TGTGCCAGCAGCTTTAGCTGGACCACCTACAATGAGCAGTTCTTC. The encoded protein is CASSFSWTTYNEQFF. This chain links TRBV7-2 with TRBJ2-1, with no clear D. Trimming took off 3 bases at V and 2 bases at J, with 11 bases between the two ends. CDR3 size: 15 residues. The V gene's germline CDR1 is SGHTA and CDR2 FQGNSA.

There are many counts of this clone. The chain has TRBV20-1 and TRBJ2-1; 11 bases map to TRBD1. CDR3 size: 14 residues. V lost 5 bases, J lost 5 bases, and 5 bases stayed unmatched. Germline-derived CDR1 and CDR2 are DFQATT and SNEGSKA (reference sequence). The CDR3 nucleotides are TGCAGTGCTCCGTGGGACAGGGGGGACAATGAGCAGTTCTTC. As protein: CSAPWDRGDNEQFF.